The next 15 T cell receptor beta chains were all read from a single sample in a study of T-cell reconstitution after alpha-beta-depleted transplantation in children. Preparation of the TCRbeta library involved a method that used unique molecular identifiers. MiXCR, applied by TCRdb to the PCR reads, yields one record per CDR3 protein. The sample shows 240,000 or so distinct CDR3 sequences, 6.5% to 9% of them seen only once. This material consisted of PBMCs, mostly from graft donor cells, taken 180 days after TCRalphabeta/CD19-depleted stem cell transplant. The origin of the receptors is a male patient aged 10 to 17 who had a stem cell transplant for acute lymphoblastic leukemia, so the T cells may come from the graft donor.

The table lists this clonotype with many counts. This chain links TRBV29-1 with TRBJ2-7; 8 bases fit TRBD1. Trimming cost V 4 bases and J 6 bases; bases outside gene matches: 5. This CDR3 region has 12 residues. CDR1 is SQVTM, CDR2 ANQGSEA, per germline. This CDR3 is CSVGDRGAEQYF. The CDR3 region has the DNA TGCAGCGTTGGAGACAGGGGAGCCGAGCAGTACTTC.

This clonotype was seen more than once but under ten times. This chain joins TRBV6-2 or TRBV6-3 and TRBJ2-7, with 7 nucleotides matching TRBD2. CDR1 is MNHEY, CDR2 SVGEGT, per germline. The CDR3 is 12 residues long. V was clipped by 2 bases and J by 9 bases; unmatched bases: 4. The CDR3 loop reads CASSYGGRGQYF. DNA of the CDR3: TGTGCCAGCAGTTACGGGGGGAGGGGGCAGTACTTC.

This clonotype was recorded many times. The CDR3 DNA reads TGTGCCAGCAGCTCAAGTGGTTGGAAGAAGGGTTTCTTT. Its protein product is CASSSSGWKKGFF. V is TRBV7-2 and J is TRBJ1-1; D not certain. The germline V gene encodes CDR1 SGHTA and CDR2 FQGNSA. The CDR3 length is 13 residues. V lost 4 bases, J lost 13 bases, and 19 bases lay in between.

The CDR3 nucleotides read TGTGCCTCGACGGGGACAGGGAGCTCCTATAATTCACCCCTCCACTTT. Its protein product is CASTGTGSSYNSPLHF. V gene TRBV2 combines with J gene TRBJ1-6; 9 nucleotides line up with TRBD1. Trimming cost V 11 bases and J 0 bases; bases outside gene matches: 8. The germline V gene has CDR1 SNHLY and CDR2 FYNNEI. The CDR3 loop spans 16 amino acids.

This clonotype came up many times. The chain is built from TRBV11-2 and TRBJ1-2; unclear D gene. The V gene lost 3 bases and the J gene lost 0 bases, with 8 bases spanning the gap. Germline V gene lookup returns CDR1 SGHAT and CDR2 FQNNGV. This CDR3 region has 14 residues. CDR3 in amino acids: CASSFSGSNYGYTF. In DNA form, the CDR3 reads TGTGCCAGCAGCTTCTCGGGTTCTAACTATGGCTACACCTTC. Full variable domain (remainder filled in from reference TRBV11-2 and TRBJ1-2): EAGVAQSPRYKIIEKRQSVAFWCNPISGHATLYWYQQILGQGPKLLIQFQNNGVVDDSQLPKDRFSAERLKGVDSTLKIQPAKLEDSAVYLCASSFSGSNYGYTFGSGTRLTVV.

This clonotype showed up many times. The chain uses TRBV6-1 and TRBJ2-3; perhaps TRBD1 as D (5 bases). V was clipped by 5 bases and J by 4 bases, with 13 bases between them. The CDR3 consists of 14 residues. Germline-derived CDR1 and CDR2 are MNHNS and SASEGT. The CDR3 nucleotides read TGTGCCAGCAGTCCAGGGCTTTATTCAGATACGCAGTATTTT. Its protein is CASSPGLYSDTQYF.

The table lists this clonotype with many counts. The gene calls are TRBV5-1 and TRBJ1-4; weak D call: TRBD1 (6 bases). V was trimmed by 0 bases and J by 6 bases, leaving 18 bases between them. Germline V lookup: CDR1 SGHRS, CDR2 YFSETQ. This CDR3 contains 17 residues. The CDR3: CASSLGPQGRGDEKLFF. The CDR3 DNA reads as TGCGCCAGCAGCTTGGGACCACAGGGAAGGGGTGATGAAAAACTGTTTTTT.

This clonotype was seen many times. V gene TRBV12-3 or TRBV12-4 combines with J gene TRBJ2-7, with D possibly TRBD1 on 6 matching bases. The CDR3 totals 13 residues. Trimming cost V 6 bases and J 3 bases, with 12 bases left between them. CDR3 amino acids: CASRHTGYYEQYF. Written as DNA, the CDR3 is TGTGCCAGCAGACATACAGGGTACTACGAGCAGTACTTC.

The V gene is TRBV12-3 or TRBV12-4, the J gene TRBJ1-2; a possible D gene is TRBD1 (6 bases). This CDR3 contains 16 residues. V lost 2 bases and J 0 bases, leaving 13 bases between the germline ends. CDR3 sequence reads: CASSLREGGANYGYTF. CDR3 in DNA: TGTGCCAGCAGTTTACGTGAAGGGGGAGCTAACTATGGCTACACCTTC.

At least ten counts were recorded for this clonotype. V and J are TRBV12-3 or TRBV12-4 and TRBJ1-1; D is perhaps TRBD1 (5 bases). Trimming cost V 6 bases and J 1 base, with 15 bases left between them. The CDR3 runs to 15 residues. The CDR3 loop is CASSPKQAPNTEAFF. The CDR3 nucleotides are TGTGCCAGCAGCCCCAAACAGGCCCCGAACACTGAAGCTTTCTTT.

This clonotype appeared many times. The chain recombines TRBV10-3 with TRBJ2-5; 8 bases agree with TRBD1. Germline V gene lookup returns CDR1 ENHRY and CDR2 SYGVKD. The V gene end was trimmed by 4 bases and the J gene end by 5 bases; junction bases not matched to a gene: 6. This CDR3 spans 14 amino acids. CDR3 region: CAISGTGKAETQYF. The CDR3 coding sequence is TGTGCCATCAGTGGGACAGGGAAAGCGGAGACCCAGTACTTC.

Ten or more counts support this clonotype. The V call is TRBV9, the J call TRBJ2-1; 8 nucleotides agree with TRBD1. The CDR3 covers 15 residues. Germline CDR1 SGDLS, CDR2 YYNGEE. Trimming cost V 2 bases and J 4 bases; bases outside gene matches: 5. The CDR3 DNA reads TGTGCCAGCAGCGTGCAGGGGGCGGGTTACAATGAGCAGTTCTTC. It specifies CASSVQGAGYNEQFF.

This clonotype was observed at least ten times. The gene calls are TRBV18 and TRBJ2-3, with D tentatively TRBD1 (6 bases). V lost 6 bases and J lost 4, with 8 bases in between. Looked up from germline, CDR1 is KGHSH and CDR2 is LQKENI. This CDR3 has 12 amino acids. The CDR3 reads CASSHRADTQYF. CDR3 DNA sequence: TGTGCCAGCTCCCACAGGGCAGATACGCAGTATTTT.

This clonotype showed up many times. The chain combines TRBV27 with TRBJ2-5; 7 nucleotides align to TRBD2. The CDR3 runs 15 residues. The V gene end was trimmed by 5 bases and the J gene end by 2 bases; junction bases not matched to a gene: 8. CDR1 and CDR2 (germline): MNHEY, SMNVEV (reference sequence). The CDR3 loop reads CASSPRLAAQETQYF. CDR3 bases: TGTGCCAGCAGTCCTCGACTAGCAGCACAAGAGACCCAGTACTTC.

The CDR3 nucleotides are TGTGCCAGCAGTTACTCGACTAGCGGGGGAATCACAGATACGCAGTATTTT. Its translation: CASSYSTSGGITDTQYF. This chain connects TRBV6-5 to TRBJ2-3, with TRBD2 identical over 12 bases. The CDR3 spans 17 residues. Germline CDR1 MNHEY, CDR2 SVGAGI. Trimming removed 0 bases from V and 2 bases from J; junction bases left unmatched: 3.